The next 9 T cell receptor beta chains were all read from a single sample in a study of blood T cell repertoires in COVID-19. Some clones are missing from TCRdb's copy, which holds only in-frame ones; the method was immunoSEQ multiplex PCR. This sample carries some 190,000 clones, more than 75% of them seen once, and the ten largest clones take around 8%. The specimen was peripheral blood. The receptor set was obtained from a woman aged 55-69 years with COVID-19, enrolled during active disease.

This rearrangement joins TRBV27 to TRBJ1-1; D is possibly TRBD1 (6 bases). Trimming removed 6 bases at V and 0 bases at J, with 14 bases between. The CDR3 covers 15 residues. Looked up from germline, CDR1 is MNHEY and CDR2 is SMNVEV (reference sequence). CDR3 in DNA: TGTGCCAGCAGCTTAAGGGGGACCCTGAACACTGAAGCTTTCTTT. Residues: CASSLRGTLNTEAFF.

This sequence joins TRBV3-1 (or the pseudogene TRBV3-2) and TRBJ2-1; a possible D gene is TRBD2 (5 bases). CDR3 length equals 15 residues. The germline V gene has CDR1 LGHDT and CDR2 YNNKEL (reference sequence). Between the trimmed V and J ends, which lost 0 bases and 2 bases, there was a span of 8 bases. CDR3 loop: CASSQEDGTYNEQFF. In nucleotides, the CDR3 is TGTGCCAGCAGCCAAGAGGACGGGACCTACAATGAGCAGTTCTTC.

This clone is a singleton in its sample. The rearrangement uses TRBV4-3 and TRBJ2-1; the match to TRBD2 covers 9 bases. The CDR3 consists of 16 residues. The trim removed 0 bases at V and 8 bases at J, leaving 8 bases unmatched. Germline CDR1 LGHNA, CDR2 YSLEER. The CDR3 reads CASSQDGGGRAYEQFF. The CDR3 DNA sequence: TGCGCCAGCAGCCAAGACGGAGGCGGGAGGGCCTATGAGCAGTTCTTC.

This clone occurred many times. CDR3 in amino acids: CASSSRDSPYNEQFF. The CDR3 coding sequence is TGTGCCAGCAGCTCCCGGGACTCTCCCTACAATGAGCAGTTCTTC. J is TRBJ2-1 and V is TRBV13; TRBD2 is a possible D gene (6 bases). Trimming took off 4 bases at V and 2 bases at J, with 12 bases between the two ends. The CDR3 contains 15 residues. Looked up from germline, CDR1 is PRHDT and CDR2 is FYEKMQ (reference sequence).

The chain carries TRBV7-2 and TRBJ2-3, with D tentatively TRBD2 (6 bases). CDR1 is SGHTA, CDR2 FQGNSA, per germline. V was shortened by 5 bases and J by 4 bases, with 16 bases between the two germline ends. The CDR3 is 15 amino acids. Written as DNA, the CDR3 is TGTGCCAGCAGCCCCCCGGGACTCTTATCAGATACGCAGTATTTT. This sequence encodes CASSPPGLLSDTQYF.

This chain joins TRBV5-4 and TRBJ1-4, with D hard to call. Germline-derived CDR1 and CDR2 are SGHNT and YYREEE (reference sequence). Trimming pared 4 bases from V and 11 bases from J, leaving 15 bases between. This CDR3 is 13 amino acids long. The CDR3 is CASSPQNRGKLFF. CDR3 in DNA: TGTGCCAGCAGCCCCCAAAACCGAGGGAAACTGTTTTTT.

The chain recombines TRBV28 with TRBJ1-1; unclear D gene. Trimming removed 7 bases from V and 1 base from J, with 10 bases in between. CDR1 is MDHEN and CDR2 is SYDVKM in the germline V gene. The CDR3 loop spans 13 amino acids. CDR3: CASILRGNTEAFF. The CDR3 bases are TGTGCCAGCATCTTGCGGGGGAACACTGAAGCTTTCTTT.

The rearrangement uses TRBV2 and TRBJ2-2; D is possibly TRBD1 (6 bases). Germline V gene lookup returns CDR1 SNHLY and CDR2 FYNNEI. CDR3 length: 15 residues. Trimming removed 4 bases from V and 4 bases from J, with 13 bases in between. CDR3 residues: CASSAVQGPTGELFF. DNA for the CDR3: TGTGCCAGCAGTGCCGTACAGGGACCCACCGGGGAGCTGTTTTTT.

The CDR3: CASSLPGQGGGTNEKLFF. The CDR3 region has the DNA TGTGCCAGCAGTCTTCCGGGACAGGGGGGTGGAACTAATGAAAAACTGTTTTTT. The rearrangement joins TRBV28 to TRBJ1-4, with 11 bases matching TRBD1. This CDR3 is 18 amino acids long. Germline assignment: CDR1 MDHEN and CDR2 SYDVKM. With V trimmed by 5 bases and J by 1 base, 9 bases remained unmatched. Using reference TRBV28 and TRBJ1-4 for the parts outside the CDR3, the full variable domain is DVKVTQSSRYLVKRTGEKVFLECVQDMDHENMFWYRQDPGLGLRLIYFSYDVKMKEKGDIPEGYSVSREKKERFSLILESASTNQTSMYLCASSLPGQGGGTNEKLFFGSGTQLSVL.